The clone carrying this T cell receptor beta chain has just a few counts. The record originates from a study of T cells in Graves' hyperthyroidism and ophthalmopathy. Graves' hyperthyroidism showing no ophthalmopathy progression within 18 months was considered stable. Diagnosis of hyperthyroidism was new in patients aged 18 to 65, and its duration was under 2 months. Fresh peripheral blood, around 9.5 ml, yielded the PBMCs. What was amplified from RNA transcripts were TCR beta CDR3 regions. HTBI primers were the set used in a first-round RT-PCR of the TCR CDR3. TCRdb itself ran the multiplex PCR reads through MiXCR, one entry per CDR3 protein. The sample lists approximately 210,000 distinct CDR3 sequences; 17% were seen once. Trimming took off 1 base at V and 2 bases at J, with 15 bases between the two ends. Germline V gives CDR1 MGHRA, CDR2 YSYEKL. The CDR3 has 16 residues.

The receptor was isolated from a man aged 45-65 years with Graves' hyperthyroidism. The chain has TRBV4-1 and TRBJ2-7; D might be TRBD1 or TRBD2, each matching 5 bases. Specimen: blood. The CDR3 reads CASSQVSGTRAYEQYF. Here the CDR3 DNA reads TGCGCCAGCAGCCAAGTTTCCGGGACGCGGGCCTACGAGCAGTACTTC.